This T cell receptor (beta chain) was documented in a study of blood T cell repertoires in COVID-19. Overall study context: Collection of acute and convalescent COVID-19 samples took place in the United States, Italy and Spain. T cells, B-cell-depleted T cells, or PBMCs supplied cDNA or gDNA.

CDR1 is LNHDA, CDR2 SQIVND, per germline (reference sequence). The CDR3 runs 14 residues. V shed 3 bases and J 5 bases; nucleotides not matched to a gene: 3. In the original processing: Amplification from reference gene primers served as the basis for estimated nucleated cell counts. Libraries were prepared by immunoSEQ multiplex PCR; TCRdb keeps only in-frame clonotypes and omits some of them. V, J and clone size are those of that table, while D and trimming were read from the DNA. The sample consists of a few hundred thousand clones, 80% to 90% of them appearing once. The chain combines TRBV19 with TRBJ1-5; 8 nucleotides agree with TRBD1. Sequencing was done on a sample of peripheral blood. This receptor was identified in a man aged 45-60 years with active or convalescent COVID-19. This CDR3 is CASSIATGDQPQHF. CDR3 bases: TGTGCCAGTAGTATTGCGACAGGGGATCAGCCCCAGCATTTT.